The 14 T cell receptor beta chains in this list originate from one sample, sequenced in a study of response to subunit inactivated influenza vaccine. TCRdb re-derived calls from the RT-PCR reads in MiXCR, one entry per CDR3 protein. Seen here are roughly 630,000 distinct CDR3 sequences, 14% observed once, and the top ten hold around 7.6%. The input for sequencing was PBMCs from blood, taken less than 15 days before vaccination. The receptor set was obtained from a man aged 45-65 years who received an inactivated influenza vaccine.

This clonotype was seen once. This sequence joins TRBV2 and TRBJ1-3; D is possibly TRBD1 (6 bases). The CDR3 length is 15 residues. Germline CDR1 SNHLY, CDR2 FYNNEI. V was pared by 6 bases and J by 2 bases, with 14 bases between. In DNA, the CDR3 is TGTGCCAGCAGCGCGGACAGCTACCCTGGAAACACCATATATTTT. Its translation is CASSADSYPGNTIYF.

This clonotype appeared once. This could be a read error, since a much larger clone is one nucleotide away. V gene TRBV15 combines with J gene TRBJ1-1; 7 bases agree with TRBD1. Germline CDR1 reads LNHNV; CDR2 reads YYDKDF (reference sequence). The CDR3 totals 16 residues. The CDR3 spells CTTSRDAGGWDTEAFF. The CDR3, as DNA: TGTACCACCAGCAGAGATGCAGGGGGGTGGGACACTGAAGCTTTCTTT.

This rearrangement joins TRBV2 to TRBJ2-7; D is possibly TRBD2 (5 bases). CDR3 length equals 13 residues. The V gene's germline CDR1 is SNHLY and CDR2 FYNNEI. V shed 4 bases and J shed 7 bases, with 14 bases lying between them. CDR3 DNA sequence: TGTGCCAGCAGTGTATCGGCTGGCGGGGAGCAGTACTTC. Translation gives CASSVSAGGEQYF.

The chain recombines TRBV5-5 with TRBJ2-1; 8 nucleotides agree with TRBD2. The germline CDR1 and CDR2 sequences are SGHKS and YYEKEE (reference sequence). V shed 0 bases, J shed 5 bases, and the junction held 4 bases outside the gene matches. This CDR3 is built from 15 residues. CDR3 protein: CASSLEAGVHNEQFF. The CDR3 DNA is TGTGCCAGCAGCTTGGAAGCGGGGGTCCACAATGAGCAGTTCTTC.

The J gene is TRBJ1-5, the V gene TRBV15; no firm D call. Germline-derived CDR1 and CDR2 are LNHNV and YYDKDF (reference sequence). The CDR3 length is 15 residues. V dropped 3 bases and J dropped 4 bases, with 13 bases sitting between them. The CDR3 loop is CATSRDLGSNQPQHF. The CDR3 DNA follows: TGTGCCACCAGCAGGGACTTAGGGAGTAATCAGCCCCAGCATTTT.

This clonotype occurred a few times. The chain employs TRBV6-2 or TRBV6-3 and TRBJ2-3, with a tentative D call TRBD1 (5 bases). The V and J ends lost 6 bases and 7 bases respectively, with 14 bases between them. Germline V CDR1 and CDR2: MNHEY, SVGEGT. The CDR3 is 13 residues long. The CDR3 loop reads CASSNRRQNTQYF. DNA of the CDR3: TGTGCCAGCAGCAACAGGAGACAGAATACGCAGTATTTT.

V is TRBV6-4 and J is TRBJ2-3; TRBD2 matches 11 bases. The CDR3 consists of 15 residues. The V gene's germline CDR1 is MRHNA and CDR2 SNTAGT. After removal of 6 bases from V and 2 bases from J, the junction contained 4 bases not matched to a gene. CDR3 in DNA: TGTGCCAGCAGCAAACTAGCGGGGGTCACAGATACGCAGTATTTT. It codes for CASSKLAGVTDTQYF.

This clonotype has just a few counts. The chain carries TRBV2 and TRBJ1-5; D is perhaps TRBD1 (5 bases). Germline V gives CDR1 SNHLY, CDR2 FYNNEI. The germline V and J ends were trimmed by 4 bases and 3 bases, with 7 bases remaining between them. This CDR3 region has 13 residues. CDR3 DNA sequence: TGTGCCAGCAGTGTACAGGTCAATCAGCCCCAGCATTTT. Protein: CASSVQVNQPQHF. The full variable domain, its missing parts supplied by reference TRBV2 and TRBJ1-5, is EPEVTQTPSHQVTQMGQEVILRCVPISNHLYFYWYRQILGQKVEFLVSFYNNEISEKSEIFDDQFSVERPDGSNFTLKIRSTKLEDSAMYFCASSVQVNQPQHFGDGTRLSIL.

V and J are TRBV4-3 and TRBJ2-3; 7 bases agree with TRBD2. CDR3 size: 15 residues. The J segment lost 5 bases and the V segment lost 0 bases, leaving 5 bases of the junction unmatched. Germline CDR1 LGHNA, CDR2 YSLEER. DNA for the CDR3: TGCGCCAGCAGCCAAGAGCGGGAGCTGGGAGATACGCAGTATTTT. Translation: CASSQERELGDTQYF.

The sample holds a few counts of this clonotype. The chain carries TRBV28 and TRBJ2-7, with 13 bases identical to TRBD2. Germline CDR1 is MDHEN and CDR2 is SYDVKM. This CDR3 contains 17 residues. After removal of 7 bases from V and 2 bases from J, the junction contained 11 bases not matched to a gene. CDR3 nucleotides: TGTGCCAGCAATTTGGGGGGACTAGCGGGACTTACCTACGAGCAGTACTTC. Protein product: CASNLGGLAGLTYEQYF.

This sequence joins TRBV3-1 and TRBJ1-2, with D unresolved. V lost 0 bases and J lost 0, with 5 bases in between. The CDR3 is made up of 14 amino acids. Germline assignment: CDR1 LGHDT and CDR2 YNNKEL (reference sequence). The DNA for the CDR3 is TGTGCCAGCAGCCAAGAAAATACTAACTATGGCTACACCTTC. Protein: CASSQENTNYGYTF. The whole variable domain, filled in from reference TRBV3-1 and TRBJ1-2, reads DTAVSQTPKYLVTQMGNDKSIKCEQNLGHDTMYWYKQDSKKFLKIMFSYNNKELIINETVPNRFSPKSPDKAHLNLHINSLELGDSAVYFCASSQENTNYGYTFGSGTRLTVV.

This clonotype occurred a few times. The chain couples TRBV25-1 to TRBJ1-1; D is possibly TRBD1 (5 bases). Germline-derived CDR1 and CDR2 are MGHDK and SYGVNS. V was shortened by 1 base and J by 8 bases, with 5 bases between the two germline ends. This CDR3 spans 11 amino acids. CDR3 nucleotides: TGTGCCAGCAGTGAATGGGGGGAAGCTTTCTTT. It encodes CASSEWGEAFF. Full variable domain (outside the CDR3, taken from reference TRBV25-1 and TRBJ1-1): EADIYQTPRYLVIGTGKKITLECSQTMGHDKMYWYQQDPGMELHLIHYSYGVNSTEKGDLSSESTVSRIRTEHFPLTLESARPSHTSQYLCASSEWGEAFFGQGTRLTVV.

A few counts support this clonotype. DNA for the CDR3: TGTGCCACCAGCAGAGATTCTCGGACAGGCTATGGCTACACCTTC. Its protein product is CATSRDSRTGYGYTF. V gene TRBV15 combines with J gene TRBJ1-2; 7 bases map to TRBD1. V lost 0 bases to trimming and J lost 4 bases; unmatched junction nucleotides: 5. CDR1 is LNHNV, CDR2 YYDKDF, per germline (reference sequence). The CDR3 is made up of 15 amino acids.

V and J are TRBV11-2 and TRBJ2-4; TRBD2 matches 11 bases. The J segment lost 6 bases and the V segment lost 5 bases, leaving 15 bases of the junction unmatched. Germline V gene lookup returns CDR1 SGHAT and CDR2 FQNNGV. The CDR3 has 18 residues. This CDR3 reads CASSPGTSGNLRGNIQYF. In DNA, the CDR3 is TGTGCCAGCAGCCCCGGGACTAGCGGCAACCTGAGGGGAAACATTCAGTACTTC.